This T cell receptor (beta chain) was found in a study of shared clonotypes between healthy human individuals. It was at deep level that the assay was run. The protocol was immunoSEQ multiplex PCR, while the TCRdb copy is restricted to in-frame clones and leaves out a portion. Here the sample spans around 550,000 clones, 90% to 96% being singletons. Germline V gives CDR1 KGHSH, CDR2 LQKENI. The CDR3 runs to 13 residues. V lost 6 bases and J 6 bases, leaving 15 bases between the germline ends. This receptor was taken from a woman aged 30 to 39 in good health. The chain combines TRBV18 with TRBJ2-7, with D unresolved. The sequencing sample was made of naive CD4+ T cells sorted from blood. Subset of the sample: CD45RA+ positively selected. CDR3 sequence: CASSPSLSGEQYF. CDR3 nucleotide sequence: TGTGCCAGCTCTCCGAGTTTATCCGGCGAGCAGTACTTC.